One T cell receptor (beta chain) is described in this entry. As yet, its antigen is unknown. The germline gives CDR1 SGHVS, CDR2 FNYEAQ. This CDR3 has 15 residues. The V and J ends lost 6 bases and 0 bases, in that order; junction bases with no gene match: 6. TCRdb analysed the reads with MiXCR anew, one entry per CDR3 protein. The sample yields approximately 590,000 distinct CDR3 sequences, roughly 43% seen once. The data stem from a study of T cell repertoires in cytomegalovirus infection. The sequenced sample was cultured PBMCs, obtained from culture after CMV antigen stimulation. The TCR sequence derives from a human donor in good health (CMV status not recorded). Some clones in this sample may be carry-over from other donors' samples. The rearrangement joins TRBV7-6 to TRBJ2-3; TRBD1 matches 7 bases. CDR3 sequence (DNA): TGTGCCAGCAGTCCAGGGGGTTCTAGCACAGATACGCAGTATTTT. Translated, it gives CASSPGGSSTDTQYF.